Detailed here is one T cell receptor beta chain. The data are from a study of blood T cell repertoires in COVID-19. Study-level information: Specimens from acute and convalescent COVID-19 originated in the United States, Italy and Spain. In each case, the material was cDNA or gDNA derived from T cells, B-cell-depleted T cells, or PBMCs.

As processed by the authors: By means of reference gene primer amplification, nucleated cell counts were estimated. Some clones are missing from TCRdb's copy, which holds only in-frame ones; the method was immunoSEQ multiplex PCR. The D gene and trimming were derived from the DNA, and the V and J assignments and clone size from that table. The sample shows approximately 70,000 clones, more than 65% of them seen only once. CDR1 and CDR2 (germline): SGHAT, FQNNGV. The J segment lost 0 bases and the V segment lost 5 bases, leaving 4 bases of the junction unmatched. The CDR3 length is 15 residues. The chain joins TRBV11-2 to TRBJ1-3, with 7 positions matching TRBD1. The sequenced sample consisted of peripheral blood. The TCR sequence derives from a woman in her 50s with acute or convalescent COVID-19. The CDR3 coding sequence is TGTGCCAGCAGCACGGGACAGAGCTCTGGAAACACCATATATTTT. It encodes CASSTGQSSGNTIYF.